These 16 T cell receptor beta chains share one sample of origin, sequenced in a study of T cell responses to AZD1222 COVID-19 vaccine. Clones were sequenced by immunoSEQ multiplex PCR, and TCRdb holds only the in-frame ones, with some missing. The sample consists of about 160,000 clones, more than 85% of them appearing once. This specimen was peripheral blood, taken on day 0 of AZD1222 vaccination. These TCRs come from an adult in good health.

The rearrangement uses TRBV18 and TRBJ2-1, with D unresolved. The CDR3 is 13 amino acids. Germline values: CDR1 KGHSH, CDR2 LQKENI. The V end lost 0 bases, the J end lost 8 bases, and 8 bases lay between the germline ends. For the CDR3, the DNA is TGTGCCAGCTCACCACCTACCGCGGATGAGCAGTTCTTC. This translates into CASSPPTADEQFF. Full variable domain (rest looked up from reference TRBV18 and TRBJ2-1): NAGVMQNPRHLVRRRGQEARLRCSPMKGHSHVYWYRQLPEEGLKFMVYLQKENIIDESGMPKERFSAEFPKEGPSILRIQQVVRGDSAAYFCASSPPTADEQFFGPGTRLTVL.

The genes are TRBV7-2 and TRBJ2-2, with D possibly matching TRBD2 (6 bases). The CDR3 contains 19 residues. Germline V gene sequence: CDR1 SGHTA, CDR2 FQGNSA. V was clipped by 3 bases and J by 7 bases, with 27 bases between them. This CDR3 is CASSLPKSFGGRDYGELFF. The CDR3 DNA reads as TGTGCCAGCAGCTTGCCAAAATCGTTCGGGGGTCGTGATTACGGGGAGCTGTTTTTT.

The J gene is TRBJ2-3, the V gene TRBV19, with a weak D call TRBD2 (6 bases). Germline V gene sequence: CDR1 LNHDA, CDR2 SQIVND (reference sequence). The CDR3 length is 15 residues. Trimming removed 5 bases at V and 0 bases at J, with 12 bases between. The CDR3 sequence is CASSSERASTDTQYF. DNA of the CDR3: TGTGCCAGTAGTTCCGAGCGGGCCAGCACAGATACGCAGTATTTT.

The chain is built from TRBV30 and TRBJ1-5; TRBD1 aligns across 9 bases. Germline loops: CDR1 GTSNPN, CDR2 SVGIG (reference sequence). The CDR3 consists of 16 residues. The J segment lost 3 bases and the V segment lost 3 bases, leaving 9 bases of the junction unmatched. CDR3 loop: CAWRGQGQGANQPQHF. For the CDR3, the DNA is TGTGCCTGGAGAGGACAGGGGCAGGGAGCCAATCAGCCCCAGCATTTT. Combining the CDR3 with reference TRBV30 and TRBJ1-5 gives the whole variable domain SQTIHQWPATLVQPVGSPLSLECTVEGTSNPNLYWYRQAAGRGLQLLFYSVGIGQISSEVPQNLSASRPQDRQFILSSKKLLLSDSGFYLCAWRGQGQGANQPQHFGDGTRLSIL.

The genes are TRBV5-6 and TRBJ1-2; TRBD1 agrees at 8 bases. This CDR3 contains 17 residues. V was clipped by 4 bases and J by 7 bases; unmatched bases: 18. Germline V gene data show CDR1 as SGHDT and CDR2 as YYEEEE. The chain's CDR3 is CASSPLPAGGDRRGYTF. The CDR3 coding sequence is TGTGCCAGCAGCCCACTCCCCGCAGGGGGCGACCGTCGTGGCTACACCTTC.

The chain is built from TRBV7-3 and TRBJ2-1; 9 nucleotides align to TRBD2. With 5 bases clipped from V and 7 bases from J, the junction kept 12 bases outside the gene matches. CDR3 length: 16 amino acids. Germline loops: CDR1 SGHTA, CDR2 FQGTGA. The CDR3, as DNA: TGTGCCAGCAGCACCCATGGGGGCCTAGCGGGGAATGAGCAGTTCTTC. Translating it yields CASSTHGGLAGNEQFF.

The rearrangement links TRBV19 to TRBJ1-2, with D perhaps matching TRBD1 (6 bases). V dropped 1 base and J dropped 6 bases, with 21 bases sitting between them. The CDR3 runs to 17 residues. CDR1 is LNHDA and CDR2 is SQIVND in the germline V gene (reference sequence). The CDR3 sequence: CASSIVETGSFWDGYTF. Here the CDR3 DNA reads TGTGCCAGTAGTATAGTGGAAACAGGGTCCTTTTGGGATGGCTACACCTTC. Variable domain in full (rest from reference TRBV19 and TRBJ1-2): DGGITQSPKYLFRKEGQNVTLSCEQNLNHDAMYWYRQDPGQGLRLIYYSQIVNDFQKGDIAEGYSVSREKKESFPLTVTSAQKNPTAFYLCASSIVETGSFWDGYTFGSGTRLTVV.

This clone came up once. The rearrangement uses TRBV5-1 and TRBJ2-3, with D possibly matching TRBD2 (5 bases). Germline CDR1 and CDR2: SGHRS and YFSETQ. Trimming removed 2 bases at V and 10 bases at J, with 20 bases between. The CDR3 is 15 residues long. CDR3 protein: CASSFRTGVAPAQYF. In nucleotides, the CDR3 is TGCGCCAGCAGCTTCCGTACCGGGGTGGCCCCAGCGCAGTATTTT.

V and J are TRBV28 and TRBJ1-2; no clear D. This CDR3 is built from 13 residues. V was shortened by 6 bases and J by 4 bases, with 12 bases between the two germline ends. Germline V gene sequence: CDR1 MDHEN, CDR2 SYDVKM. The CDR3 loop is CASRVTESYGYTF. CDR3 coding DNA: TGTGCCAGCAGGGTCACAGAATCCTATGGCTACACCTTC.

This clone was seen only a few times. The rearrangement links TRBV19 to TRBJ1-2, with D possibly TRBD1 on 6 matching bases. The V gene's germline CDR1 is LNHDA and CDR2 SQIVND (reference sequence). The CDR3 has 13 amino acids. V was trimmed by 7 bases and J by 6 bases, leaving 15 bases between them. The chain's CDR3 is CASTIPGGDGYTF. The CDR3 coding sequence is TGTGCCAGTACCATTCCCGGGGGCGATGGCTACACCTTC.

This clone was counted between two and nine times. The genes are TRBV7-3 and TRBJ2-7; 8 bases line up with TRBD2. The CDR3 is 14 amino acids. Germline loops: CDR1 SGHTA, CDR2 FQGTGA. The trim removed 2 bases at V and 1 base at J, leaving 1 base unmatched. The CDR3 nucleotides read TGTGCCAGCAGCTTAGCGGGGGGTTCCTACGAGCAGTACTTC. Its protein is CASSLAGGSYEQYF. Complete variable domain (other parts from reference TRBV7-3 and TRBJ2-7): GAGVSQTPSNKVTEKGKYVELRCDPISGHTALYWYRQSLGQGPEFLIYFQGTGAADDSGLPNDRFFAVRPEGSVSTLKIQRTERGDSAVYLCASSLAGGSYEQYFGPGTRLTVT.

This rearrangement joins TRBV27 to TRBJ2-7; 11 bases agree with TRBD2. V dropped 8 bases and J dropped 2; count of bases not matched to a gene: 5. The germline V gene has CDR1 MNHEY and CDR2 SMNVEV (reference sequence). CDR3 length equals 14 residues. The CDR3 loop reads CASRIAGGTYEQYF. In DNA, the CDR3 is TGTGCCAGCCGGATAGCGGGGGGGACCTACGAGCAGTACTTC.

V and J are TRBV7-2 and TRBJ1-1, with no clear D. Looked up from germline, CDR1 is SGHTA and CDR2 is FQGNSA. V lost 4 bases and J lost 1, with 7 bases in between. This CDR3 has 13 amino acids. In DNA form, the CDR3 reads TGTGCCAGCAGCTACTCACCGAACACTGAAGCTTTCTTT. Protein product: CASSYSPNTEAFF.

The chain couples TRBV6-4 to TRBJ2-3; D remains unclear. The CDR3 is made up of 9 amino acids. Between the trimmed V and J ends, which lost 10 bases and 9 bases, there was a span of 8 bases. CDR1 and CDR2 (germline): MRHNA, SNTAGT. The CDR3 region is CAKKDTQYF. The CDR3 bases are TGTGCCAAAAAGGACACGCAGTATTTT.

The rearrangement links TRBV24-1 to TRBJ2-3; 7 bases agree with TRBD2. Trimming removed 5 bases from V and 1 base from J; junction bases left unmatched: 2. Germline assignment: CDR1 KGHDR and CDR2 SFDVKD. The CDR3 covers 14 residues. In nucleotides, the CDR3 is TGTGCCACCAGTGTCACTAGCGGCACAGATACGCAGTATTTT. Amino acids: CATSVTSGTDTQYF.

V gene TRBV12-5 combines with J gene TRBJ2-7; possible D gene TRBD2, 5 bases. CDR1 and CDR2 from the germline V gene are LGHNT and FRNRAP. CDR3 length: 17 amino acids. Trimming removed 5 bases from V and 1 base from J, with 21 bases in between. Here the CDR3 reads CASGRSTDSFQSYEQYF. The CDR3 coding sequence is TGTGCTAGTGGTCGATCAACGGACTCCTTCCAGTCCTACGAGCAGTACTTC. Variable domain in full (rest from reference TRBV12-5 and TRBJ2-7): DARVTQTPRHKVTEMGQEVTMRCQPILGHNTVFWYRQTMMQGLELLAYFRNRAPLDDSGMPKDRFSAEMPDATLATLKIQPSEPRDSAVYFCASGRSTDSFQSYEQYFGPGTRLTVT.